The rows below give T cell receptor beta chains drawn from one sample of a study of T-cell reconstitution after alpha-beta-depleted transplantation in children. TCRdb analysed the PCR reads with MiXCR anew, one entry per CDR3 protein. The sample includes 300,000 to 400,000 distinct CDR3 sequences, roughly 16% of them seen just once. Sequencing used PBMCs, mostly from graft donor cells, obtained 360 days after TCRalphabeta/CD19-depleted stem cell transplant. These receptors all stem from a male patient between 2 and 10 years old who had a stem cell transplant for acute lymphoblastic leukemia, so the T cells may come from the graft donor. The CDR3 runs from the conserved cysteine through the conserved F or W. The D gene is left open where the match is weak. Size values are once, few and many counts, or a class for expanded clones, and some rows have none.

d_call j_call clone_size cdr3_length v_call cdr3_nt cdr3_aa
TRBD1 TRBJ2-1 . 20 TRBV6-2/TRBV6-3 TGTGCCAGCAGTTTTTCTGACCTTCTAGTAGGGGGCCGCGATATGAATGAGCAGTTCTTC CASSFSDLLVGGRDMNEQFF
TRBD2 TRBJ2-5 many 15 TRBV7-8 TGTGCCAGCAGCTTATCGGGGGGGCGTTGGGAGACCCAGTACTTC CASSLSGGRWETQYF
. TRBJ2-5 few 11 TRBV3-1 TGTGCCAGCAGCGGGGGCCCCGGAGGGGAATTC CASSGGPGGEF
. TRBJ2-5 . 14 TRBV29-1 TGCAGCGTTGAAGTTCCGGGACGGATAGAGACCCAGTACTTC CSVEVPGRIETQYF
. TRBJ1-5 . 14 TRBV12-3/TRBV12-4 TGTGCCAGCCGGCTCGGGGGGAACGGACAGCCCCAGCATTTT CASRLGGNGQPQHF
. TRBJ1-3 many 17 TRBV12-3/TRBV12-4 TGTGCCAGCAGTTTGGGGATCGAACTGCACTCTGGAAACACCATATATTTT CASSLGIELHSGNTIYF
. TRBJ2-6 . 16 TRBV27 TGTGCCAGCAGTTTACTTGGGGGGACTGGGGCCAACGTCCTGACTTTC CASSLLGGTGANVLTF
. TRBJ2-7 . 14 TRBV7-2 TGTGCCAGCAGCCCGGACCCGGGCCTCTACGAGCAGTACTTC CASSPDPGLYEQYF
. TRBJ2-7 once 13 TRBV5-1 TGCGCCAGCAGCTCCTTGGGGTACTACGAGCAGTACTTC CASSSLGYYEQYF
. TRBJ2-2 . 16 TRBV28 TGTGCCAGCACCTCTCTGACAATGGGGTACACCGGGGAGCTGTTTTTT CASTSLTMGYTGELFF
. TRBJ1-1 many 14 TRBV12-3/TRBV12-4 TGTGCCAGCCCTCCCCTCTCAGGGAACACTGAAGCTTTCTTT CASPPLSGNTEAFF
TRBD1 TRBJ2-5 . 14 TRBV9 TGTGCCAGCAGCGAAGGGACAGCCCAAGAGACCCAGTACTTC CASSEGTAQETQYF
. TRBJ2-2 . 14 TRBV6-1 TGTGCCAGCAGTGACCAATTCATGAGCGGGGAGCTGTTTTTT CASSDQFMSGELFF
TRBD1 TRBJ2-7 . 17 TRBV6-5 TGTGCCAGCAGTTTCCCCCCACCGGGACAGCCCTCCTACGAGCAGTACTTC CASSFPPPGQPSYEQYF
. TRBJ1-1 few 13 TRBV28 TGTGCCAGCAGTAACCGGGGCGTAGGTAAAGCTTTCTTT CASSNRGVGKAFF
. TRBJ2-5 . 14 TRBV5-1 TGCGCCAGCAGCTTGGTGACAGAGAGAGGAACCCAGTACTTC CASSLVTERGTQYF
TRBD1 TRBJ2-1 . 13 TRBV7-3 TGTGCCAGCAGCCAGACAGGGGGCTTTGAGCAGTTCTTC CASSQTGGFEQFF
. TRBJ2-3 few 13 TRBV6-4 TGTGCCAGCAGTGACCGTAGGGGAGATACGCAGTATTTT CASSDRRGDTQYF
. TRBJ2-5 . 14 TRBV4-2 TGTGCCAGCAGCCAAGAGCCGGGGGCCGAGACCCAGTACTTC CASSQEPGAETQYF
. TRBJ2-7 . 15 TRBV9 TGTGCCAGCAGCCCAGGGCTCCTAGCTCGAGGGGAGCAGTACTTC CASSPGLLARGEQYF
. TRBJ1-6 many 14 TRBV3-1 TGTGCCAGCAGCCGTTCATTTGGGGTCCCACCCCTCCACTTT CASSRSFGVPPLHF
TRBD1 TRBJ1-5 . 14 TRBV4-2 TGTGCCAGCAGCGAATACAGGGGGAGTCAGCCCCAGCATTTT CASSEYRGSQPQHF
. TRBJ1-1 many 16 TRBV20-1 TGCAGTGCTAGAGCCCATGGACTGTCAGGCGGCACTGAAGCTTTCTTT CSARAHGLSGGTEAFF
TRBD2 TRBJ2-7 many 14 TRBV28 TGTGCCAGCGAAGGGACTAGCGGGAGATACGAGCAGTACTTC CASEGTSGRYEQYF
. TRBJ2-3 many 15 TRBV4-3 TGCGCCAGCAGCCAAGCTGGGGCCAGGACAGATACGCAGTATTTT CASSQAGARTDTQYF